One T cell receptor beta chain is described in this entry. Measured with immunoSEQ multiplex PCR; TCRdb has only the in-frame clones, and not every one. In the table there are fewer than 95,000 clones, around 94% of which are singletons. CDR1 is KGHSH, CDR2 LQKENI, per germline. The CDR3 length is 16 residues. Trimming removed 6 bases from V and 3 bases from J; junction bases left unmatched: 9. The data belong to a study of technical replicates of blood from a handful of donors. The chain uses TRBV18 and TRBJ2-1, with 9 bases fitting TRBD1. The receptor comes from a human donor in good health. The specimen sequenced was T cells isolated from PBMCs. CDR3 nucleotide sequence: TGTGCCAGCTCCGCATTACGGGACAGGGTCTACAATGAGCAGTTCTTC. Translated: CASSALRDRVYNEQFF.